This TCR beta chain was obtained from a study of beta chain features in type 1 diabetes. Study results and limitations: The naive, central memory and Treg TCRB repertoires looked more alike in patients than they did in healthy donors.

V lost 5 bases and J lost 2; bases outside the gene matches: 6. The CDR3 is 15 amino acids. Germline-derived CDR1 and CDR2 are SEHNR and FQNEAQ (reference sequence). As concerns this clone: Its target is unknown.

The whole isolated RNA underwent reverse transcription, so sequencing captured expressed TCRB transcripts. Sequencing used immunoSEQ multiplex PCR; TCRdb keeps in-frame clones, though not all of them. The repertoire holds under 150,000 clones, with about 51% as singletons. Specimen: Tregs from blood. The chain recombines TRBV7-9 with TRBJ2-7; 10 bases are a match to TRBD2. This sequence was found in a man younger than 35 in good health. CDR3 amino acids: CASSVGSGRTYEQYF. The CDR3 DNA is TGTGCCAGCAGCGTAGGTAGCGGGAGGACCTACGAGCAGTACTTC.